Listed below are T cell receptor beta chains from one sample, sequenced in a study of cytomegalovirus exposure and HLA in healthy donors. Clones were read by immunoSEQ multiplex PCR, and TCRdb kept only the in-frame ones, dropping some. This sample contains tens of thousands of clones. The sequenced material came from PBMCs. The receptors here all came from a man over 45 in good health and CMV-seropositive. CDR3s include the opening cysteine and the closing phenylalanine or tryptophan. Fields, in order: V gene, CDR3 protein.

>TRBV19
CASSRALANYEQYF
>TRBV2
CASRSDSYEQYF
>TRBV5-1
CASSLGTGNTEAFF
>TRBV18
CASSPGRGEAFF
>TRBV28
CASSLWSTDNQPQHF
>TRBV9
CASSLSTSGSGTGELFF
>TRBV4-2
CASSEGRGQNEQFF
>TRBV7-9
CASSTPGLGATQYF
>TRBV30
CAWSGYGGRYTEAFF
>TRBV10-3
CAISERGQGAGYTF
>TRBV27
CASSPSTGTNQPQHF
>TRBV6-4
CASSDSGTGGGEQFF
>TRBV7-8
CASGRGLTYEQYF
>TRBV18
CASLWGQLLRNTEAFF
>TRBV6-5
CASSYSNRVSGYTF
>TRBV7-9
CASSLDWSDTQYF
>TRBV4-3
CASSQENGYNNEQFF
>TRBV19
CASNDRGYGYTF
>TRBV4-3
CASSQGGALNTGELFF
>TRBV9
CASSVGSGGEQFF
>TRBV4-2
CASSHRPGQSSYNEQFF
>TRBV29-1
CSVGVRGSTGELFF
>TRBV6-4
CASSATGNSPLHF
>TRBV5-4
CASSLDTAAVETQYF
>TRBV7-9
CASSSAGTGTGQDYGYTF
>TRBV13
CASSGPRGGQETQYF
>TRBV2
CASSRDRPSSYNEQFF
>TRBV5-1
CASSVTGGGNTIYF
>TRBV18
CASSPGQVITEAFF
>TRBV9
CASSFGHNQPQHF
>TRBV28
CASSFQDQPQHF
>TRBV5-1
CASSLQLGETQYF
>TRBV15
CATSRDQQGTGEQYF
>TRBV6-5
CASSSGGLNTEAFF
>TRBV5-8
CASSLAGNTEAFF
>TRBV4-3
CASSRFGQGDYGYTF
>TRBV5-1
CASSWDKSNYGYTF
>TRBV28
CASSLRGLGAEEAFF
>TRBV5-1
CASSLGSGRGDNEQFF
>TRBV13
CASSLGQGNYGYTF
>TRBV29-1
CSVVGEGGYTF
>TRBV4-1
CASSQDTGSTYEQYF
>TRBV20-1
CSTGVLGQYF
>TRBV5-1
CASLTGTSDSTDTQYF
>TRBV18
CASSPPGTGGNTIYF
>TRBV29-1
CSVLPPAREWNEQFF
>TRBV6-5
CASSFAPNTGELFF
>TRBV2
CASSEGQASNQPQHF